The 12 T cell receptor beta chains below were found in one sample sequenced in a study of long-term antiretroviral therapy in people with HIV. Version v3.0 of the immunoSEQ assay was performed at survey level. Assay used: immunoSEQ multiplex PCR; TCRdb lists only in-frame clones, some missing. The data contain about 20,000 clones, 85% to 95% of them singletons. The sample in question was unsorted PBMCs, obtained 4.4 years after starting antiretroviral therapy. These receptors all come from a woman aged 45 to 65 with HIV.

The chain couples TRBV2 to TRBJ2-7; 13 nucleotides agree with TRBD2. Germline V CDR1 and CDR2: SNHLY, FYNNEI. The CDR3 has 16 amino acids. With 8 bases clipped from V and 3 bases from J, the junction kept 10 bases outside the gene matches. The CDR3, as DNA: TGTGCCAGCCGTGGAGGACTAGCGGGGGCTCTCTACGAGCAGTACTTC. It yields the protein CASRGGLAGALYEQYF.

J is TRBJ1-2 and V is TRBV6-4, with a tentative D call TRBD1 (5 bases). The CDR3 loop spans 15 amino acids. Germline V gene lookup returns CDR1 MRHNA and CDR2 SNTAGT. V was trimmed by 0 bases and J by 7 bases, leaving 15 bases between them. This CDR3 reads CASSDSGYGAGGYTF. The CDR3 nucleotides read TGTGCCAGCAGTGACTCGGGGTACGGGGCTGGTGGCTACACCTTC.

V usage is TRBV9 and J usage is TRBJ2-1; either TRBD1 or TRBD2 may fit D (6 bases each). CDR1 is SGDLS and CDR2 is YYNGEE in the germline V gene. Trimming removed 4 bases at V and 6 bases at J, with 17 bases between. This CDR3 has 15 amino acids. The CDR3 here is CASSLRGDTFNEQFF. The CDR3 nucleotides read TGTGCCAGCAGCCTGAGGGGGGACACCTTCAATGAGCAGTTCTTC.

The chain is built from TRBV5-6 and TRBJ2-7; tentatively, D is TRBD2 (6 bases). Germline lookup yields CDR1 SGHDT and CDR2 YYEEEE. The CDR3 consists of 14 residues. Between the trimmed V and J ends, which lost 7 bases and 1 base, there was a span of 15 bases. CDR3 bases: TGTGCCAGCGAGGCGGCGGGGCCATCCTACGAGCAGTACTTC. Amino acid sequence: CASEAAGPSYEQYF.

The chain joins TRBV7-9 to TRBJ1-2; a possible D gene is TRBD1 (5 bases). The ends were cut back, 3 bases at V and 5 bases at J, with 13 bases in the middle. The CDR3 is 14 amino acids. Germline V lookup: CDR1 SEHNR, CDR2 FQNEAQ (reference sequence). The CDR3 is CASSFETETYGYTF. The CDR3 DNA sequence: TGTGCCAGCAGCTTCGAGACAGAAACGTATGGCTACACCTTC.

This clone was detected once. The chain links TRBV19 to TRBJ2-4, with 8 bases that match TRBD1. Trimming removed 3 bases from V and 4 bases from J; junction bases left unmatched: 5. This CDR3 comprises 15 residues. CDR1 LNHDA and CDR2 SQIVND come from the germline V gene (reference sequence). CDR3 sequence reads: CASSIHRTGKNIQYF. In DNA form, the CDR3 reads TGTGCCAGTAGTATCCATAGGACAGGGAAAAACATTCAGTACTTC.

The V call is TRBV7-3, the J call TRBJ1-1, with D tentatively TRBD1 (6 bases). The V and J ends lost 0 bases and 0 bases respectively, with 11 bases between them. This CDR3 is 16 amino acids long. Germline V CDR1 and CDR2: SGHTA, FQGTGA. In DNA, the CDR3 is TGTGCCAGCAGCTTAACCGGGACACCTGTGAACACTGAAGCTTTCTTT. It translates to CASSLTGTPVNTEAFF.

The V and J genes are TRBV5-6 and TRBJ1-4; 7 bases agree with TRBD1. Trimming removed 1 base from V and 6 bases from J; junction bases left unmatched: 6. From germline, CDR1 is SGHDT and CDR2 YYEEEE. The length of the CDR3 is 15 residues. The chain's CDR3 is CASSLIAGGDEKLFF. The CDR3 coding sequence is TGTGCCAGCAGCTTGATCGCAGGGGGGGATGAAAAACTGTTTTTT.

CDR3 loop: CASSSQMSSGANVLTF. The DNA of the CDR3 is TGTGCCAGCAGCTCACAGATGTCCTCTGGGGCCAACGTCCTGACTTTC. This chain connects TRBV7-8 to TRBJ2-6; D is ambiguous. The V gene lost 4 bases and the J gene lost 0 bases, with 10 bases spanning the gap. Germline V lookup: CDR1 SGHVS, CDR2 FQNEAQ. The CDR3 runs 16 residues.

The rearrangement uses TRBV19 and TRBJ1-5; D is possibly TRBD1 (5 bases). The ends were cut back, 5 bases at V and 7 bases at J, with 21 bases in the middle. This CDR3 comprises 16 residues. Per germline, CDR1 LNHDA and CDR2 SQIVND (reference sequence). CDR3 sequence: CASSLVWGQENQPQHF. In DNA, the CDR3 is TGTGCCAGTAGTTTAGTCTGGGGCCAGGAGAACCAGCCCCAGCATTTT.

This clone was observed a handful of times. The chain couples TRBV27 to TRBJ1-2; D remains unclear. The CDR3 has 17 amino acids. Trimming cost V 10 bases and J 5 bases, with 29 bases left between them. Germline V gene data show CDR1 as MNHEY and CDR2 as SMNVEV (reference sequence). In DNA form, the CDR3 reads TGTGCCATCGCAGCAGACCCGCTCCCTCGGGGATGGTATGGCTACACCTTC. Translating it yields CAIAADPLPRGWYGYTF.

This clone was observed a single time. The rearrangement uses TRBV27 and TRBJ1-2; TRBD1 matches 9 bases. Germline CDR1 reads MNHEY; CDR2 reads SMNVEV (reference sequence). The CDR3 is 14 amino acids. The junction had 7 bases not matched to a gene; V was cut back by 3 bases and J by 8 bases. This CDR3 is CASSLGTGIGGYTF. As DNA, the CDR3 is TGTGCCAGCAGTTTGGGGACAGGGATAGGAGGCTACACCTTC.